This is a list of T cell receptor beta chains from one sample in a study of shared clonotypes between healthy human individuals. TCRdb's table, derived via immunoSEQ multiplex PCR, lists solely in-frame clones and lacks some. The table includes some 2,400,000 clones, around 95% detected once. What was sequenced was naive CD4+ T cells sorted from blood. The receptors were sampled from a man aged 18 to 30 in good health. CDR3s include the opening cysteine and the closing phenylalanine or tryptophan. D genes are given only for firm matches. Not every row has a clone size; where given, it reads once, few, many or a size class.

TRBJ1-1,TRBD1,TRBV28,NA,CASNPPGQGARAFF,TGTGCCAGCAACCCTCCGGGACAGGGGGCTCGAGCTTTCTTT
TRBJ2-2,NA,TRBV4-1,NA,CASSRVVAEFTGELFF,TGCGCCAGCAGCCGAGTCGTTGCAGAGTTCACCGGGGAGCTGTTTTTT
TRBJ1-2,TRBD1,TRBV15,once,CATRGGTGPMTNYGYTF,TGTGCCACCAGAGGGGGGACAGGGCCCATGACTAACTATGGCTACACCTTC
TRBJ1-5,NA,TRBV19,NA,CATRTDQSQPQHF,TGTGCCACCCGGACCGATCAGAGTCAGCCCCAGCATTTT
TRBJ2-1,TRBD2,TRBV7-9,NA,CASSYSGINEQFF,TGTGCCAGCAGTTATAGCGGGATCAATGAGCAGTTCTTC
TRBJ1-2,NA,TRBV11-2,NA,CASSLQGVEGYTF,TGTGCCAGCAGCCTACAGGGTGTAGAGGGCTACACCTTC
TRBJ1-5,NA,TRBV6-6,NA,CASSFGEGNQPQHF,TGTGCCAGCAGTTTTGGGGAGGGCAATCAGCCCCAGCATTTT
TRBJ1-4,TRBD1,TRBV19,NA,CASSTSGTGKGGEKLFF,TGTGCCAGTAGTACGTCCGGGACAGGGAAGGGAGGTGAAAAACTGTTTTTT
TRBJ1-6,NA,TRBV6-5,NA,CASSEGYPNSPLHF,TGTGCCAGCAGTGAGGGATATCCGAATTCACCCCTCCACTTT
TRBJ2-3,NA,TRBV29-1,NA,CSARGSTDTQYF,TGCAGCGCCCGGGGGTCCACAGATACGCAGTATTTT
TRBJ2-3,NA,TRBV5-1,NA,CASSLASQGLDTQYF,TGCGCCAGCAGCTTGGCAAGTCAGGGACTAGATACGCAGTATTTT
TRBJ2-7,TRBD1,TRBV28,NA,CASSFRTGSYEQYF,TGTGCCAGCAGTTTTAGGACAGGGTCCTACGAGCAGTACTTC
TRBJ2-7,TRBD1,TRBV18,NA,CASSPHRDSSYEQYF,TGTGCCAGCTCACCGCACCGGGACAGTTCCTACGAGCAGTACTTC
TRBJ1-2,NA,TRBV5-1,NA,CASTGTTENSYGYTF,TGCGCCAGCACGGGAACGACAGAGAATTCGTATGGCTACACCTTC
TRBJ1-1,TRBD1,TRBV5-1,NA,CASSLGTGANTEAFF,TGCGCCAGCAGCTTGGGGACAGGGGCGAACACTGAAGCTTTCTTT
TRBJ2-7,TRBD2,TRBV30,NA,CAWSRGGRNEQYF,TGTGCCTGGAGTCGGGGGGGCCGGAACGAGCAGTACTTC
TRBJ2-7,TRBD2,TRBV11-2,NA,CASSLSGRKASGSYEQYF,TGTGCCAGCAGCTTAAGTGGCCGTAAGGCTAGCGGATCCTACGAGCAGTACTTC
TRBJ2-7,NA,TRBV29-1,NA,CSVEEGTVYDYEQYF,TGCAGCGTTGAAGAGGGCACCGTCTACGACTACGAGCAGTACTTC
TRBJ1-6,NA,TRBV5-1,NA,CASRRWGEESPLHF,TGCGCCAGCAGGCGGTGGGGGGAAGAATCACCCCTCCACTTT
TRBJ1-5,NA,TRBV30,NA,CAWSTGQGNQPQHF,TGTGCCTGGAGTACGGGGCAGGGGAATCAGCCCCAGCATTTT
TRBJ2-7,NA,TRBV25-1,NA,CASSEQQVPQYF,TGTGCCAGCAGTGAACAACAGGTCCCGCAGTACTTC
TRBJ2-3,NA,TRBV10-3,NA,CAITSGGGTDTQYF,TGTGCCATCACCTCTGGCGGAGGCACAGATACGCAGTATTTT
TRBJ2-5,TRBD2,TRBV5-6,NA,CASGFSGRDQETQYF,TGTGCCAGCGGTTTTAGCGGGAGGGACCAAGAGACCCAGTACTTC
TRBJ2-1,TRBD2,TRBV9,once,CASSVAGGGTSYNEQFF,TGTGCCAGCAGCGTAGCGGGGGGAGGCACATCCTACAATGAGCAGTTCTTC
TRBJ1-1,NA,TRBV6-1,NA,CASSVFSTGPNTEAFF,TGTGCCAGCAGTGTATTCAGTACAGGGCCGAACACTGAAGCTTTCTTT
TRBJ2-5,NA,TRBV5-1,NA,CASTADGYKETQYF,TGCGCCAGCACCGCCGACGGATACAAAGAGACCCAGTACTTC
TRBJ2-3,TRBD2,TRBV7-2,NA,CASIQTIVSGRPFTQYF,TGTGCCAGCATCCAAACTATCGTTAGCGGGAGGCCCTTTACGCAGTATTTT
TRBJ1-5,NA,TRBV19,once,CASSDSDLQPQHF,TGTGCCAGTAGTGATTCCGATTTACAGCCCCAGCATTTT
TRBJ1-3,NA,TRBV14,NA,CASKVGGPGALYF,TGTGCCAGTAAGGTCGGGGGGCCTGGGGCCCTATATTTT
TRBJ2-7,NA,TRBV5-1,NA,CASSLPQGGHEQYF,TGCGCCAGCAGCCTCCCGCAGGGAGGCCACGAGCAGTACTTC
TRBJ2-7,TRBD1,TRBV6-5,NA,CASSYWTGVYYEQYF,TGTGCCAGCAGTTATTGGACAGGGGTCTACTACGAGCAGTACTTC